Below are 10 T cell receptor beta chains sequenced from a single sample in a study of OX40 agonist ivuxolimab in advanced cancers. The table came from immunoSEQ multiplex PCR; TCRdb's copy has only in-frame clones and leaves some out. The table has 15,000 to 20,000 clones, roughly 84% seen once. Here the sequenced sample was CD4+ or CD8+ T cells sorted from blood, taken in a trial of the OX40 agonist ivuxolimab. These TCRs come from an adult with an advanced solid tumor such as melanoma, head and neck, liver or kidney cancer.

V gene TRBV28 combines with J gene TRBJ2-3; D is uncertain. In germline, CDR1 is MDHEN, CDR2 SYDVKM. V lost 3 bases and J 2 bases, leaving 15 bases between the germline ends. This CDR3 comprises 16 residues. This CDR3 is CASSLVPPPNTDTQYF. Here the CDR3 DNA reads TGTGCCAGCAGTTTGGTGCCACCCCCCAACACAGATACGCAGTATTTT.

The rearrangement links TRBV29-1 to TRBJ2-2; 8 positions agree with TRBD1. The CDR3 spans 14 residues. J lost 5 bases, V lost 2 bases, and 4 bases had no gene match. Germline values: CDR1 SQVTM, CDR2 ANQGSEA. The CDR3 region has the DNA TGCAGCGTTGAACCGGGACAGGTAACCGGGGAGCTGTTTTTT. Translating it yields CSVEPGQVTGELFF.

The chain recombines TRBV6-5 with TRBJ1-1; D unclear. CDR1 is MNHEY and CDR2 is SVGAGI in the germline V gene. The CDR3 covers 13 residues. Trimming removed 5 bases at V and 5 bases at J, with 12 bases between. The CDR3 coding sequence is TGTGCCAGCAGTGCGGGTGGCGAGACTGAAGCTTTCTTT. It translates to CASSAGGETEAFF.

The chain joins TRBV28 to TRBJ1-2, with 7 bases fitting TRBD1. The V gene's germline CDR1 is MDHEN and CDR2 SYDVKM. There are 16 residues in the CDR3. The trim removed 6 bases at V and 1 base at J, leaving 11 bases unmatched. The CDR3 DNA reads TGTGCCAGCAGGAGGAGGGGGCAGGGGTTTAACTATGGCTACACCTTC. Protein sequence: CASRRRGQGFNYGYTF.

The chain combines TRBV18 with TRBJ1-1; D gene ambiguous. V lost 2 bases and J lost 1, with 8 bases in between. Germline V CDR1 and CDR2: KGHSH, LQKENI. The length of the CDR3 is 14 residues. For the CDR3, the DNA is TGTGCCAGCTCACCAAAGGCTTCGAACACTGAAGCTTTCTTT. Translation gives CASSPKASNTEAFF.

This clone was counted only a few times. The chain couples TRBV28 to TRBJ2-7; a possible D gene is TRBD1 (5 bases). V lost 5 bases and J 0 bases, leaving 11 bases between the germline ends. CDR1 is MDHEN and CDR2 is SYDVKM in the germline V gene. This CDR3 has 14 residues. Here the CDR3 DNA reads TGTGCCAGCAGTGCCGACAGTTACTCCTACGAGCAGTACTTC. This codes for CASSADSYSYEQYF.

The chain uses TRBV4-1 and TRBJ1-2; 10 positions agree with TRBD1. CDR1 is MGHRA and CDR2 is YSYEKL in the germline V gene. Losses at the gene ends were 0 bases for V and 8 bases for J; bases not matched to a gene: 9. This CDR3 is 16 amino acids long. The CDR3 nucleotides are TGCGCCAGCAGCCAAGAAGGGGCCGGGACAGGGGACGGCTACACCTTC. It translates to CASSQEGAGTGDGYTF.

The chain employs TRBV19 and TRBJ2-7; tentative D call: TRBD1 (6 bases). From germline, CDR1 is LNHDA and CDR2 SQIVND (reference sequence). The CDR3 is 13 amino acids. Deletions cut 8 bases from V and 2 bases from J, with 13 bases between. The CDR3 coding sequence is TGTGCCAGTGGACCAGGGGCCCCCTACGAGCAGTACTTC. It is translated as CASGPGAPYEQYF. Based on the CDR3 plus reference TRBV19 and TRBJ2-7, the full variable domain is DGGITQSPKYLFRKEGQNVTLSCEQNLNHDAMYWYRQDPGQGLRLIYYSQIVNDFQKGDIAEGYSVSREKKESFPLTVTSAQKNPTAFYLCASGPGAPYEQYFGPGTRLTVT.

This chain links TRBV28 with TRBJ2-7; D unclear. V gave up 6 bases and J gave up 0 bases, with 15 bases separating them. Looked up from germline, CDR1 is MDHEN and CDR2 is SYDVKM. The CDR3 is 15 amino acids. The DNA for the CDR3 is TGTGCCAGCAGCCGACCCCTCGTCAGCTCCTACGAGCAGTACTTC. Its protein product is CASSRPLVSSYEQYF.

The chain is built from TRBV7-9 and TRBJ1-1, with D hard to call. The CDR3 runs to 15 residues. Between the trimmed V and J ends, which lost 1 base and 1 base, there was a span of 10 bases. CDR1 SEHNR and CDR2 FQNEAQ come from the germline V gene (reference sequence). CDR3 bases: TGTGCCAGCAGCTTAGGAGTTAGGGAGAACACTGAAGCTTTCTTT. Residues: CASSLGVRENTEAFF.